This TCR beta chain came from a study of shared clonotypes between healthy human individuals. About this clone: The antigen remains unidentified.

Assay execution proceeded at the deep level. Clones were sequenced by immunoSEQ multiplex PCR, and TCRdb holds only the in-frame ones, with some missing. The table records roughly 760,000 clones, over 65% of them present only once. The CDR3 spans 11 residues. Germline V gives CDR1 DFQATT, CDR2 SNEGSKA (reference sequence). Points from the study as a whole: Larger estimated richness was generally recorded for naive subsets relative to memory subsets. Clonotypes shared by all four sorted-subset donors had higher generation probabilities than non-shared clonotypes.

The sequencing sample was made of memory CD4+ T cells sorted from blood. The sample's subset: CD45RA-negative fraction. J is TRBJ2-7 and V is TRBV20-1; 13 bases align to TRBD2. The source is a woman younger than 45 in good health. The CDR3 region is CIGLAGDEQYF. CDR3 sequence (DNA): TGCATCGGACTAGCGGGAGACGAGCAGTACTTC.